A single sample is the source of the 2 T cell receptor beta chains below, sequenced in a study of cytomegalovirus exposure and HLA in healthy donors. The PCR employed 60 Vbeta primers together with 13 Jbeta primers. The data were produced by immunoSEQ multiplex PCR, yet TCRdb's version contains in-frame clones alone and is incomplete. The sample consists of roughly 160,000 clones, 70% to 80% of them appearing once. Source material: PBMCs. These receptors came from a man aged 40-55 years in good health and CMV-seronegative.

CDR3 sequence (DNA): TGTGCCAGCAGCCCGGACTGGAACACCGGGGAGCTGTTTTTT. Protein product: CASSPDWNTGELFF. J is TRBJ2-2 and V is TRBV11-3; possible D gene TRBD2, 5 bases. Germline V gene lookup returns CDR1 SGHNT and CDR2 YENEEA. This CDR3 is built from 14 residues. Trimming removed 5 bases from V and 1 base from J, with 8 bases in between.

The chain employs TRBV5-1 and TRBJ2-1; D is unresolved. This CDR3 is 13 amino acids long. Germline assignment: CDR1 SGHRS and CDR2 YFSETQ. The V end was cut by 0 bases, the J end by 8 bases, with 9 bases between. The chain's CDR3 is CASSLAEMDEQFF. DNA for the CDR3: TGCGCCAGCAGCTTGGCCGAGATGGATGAGCAGTTCTTC.